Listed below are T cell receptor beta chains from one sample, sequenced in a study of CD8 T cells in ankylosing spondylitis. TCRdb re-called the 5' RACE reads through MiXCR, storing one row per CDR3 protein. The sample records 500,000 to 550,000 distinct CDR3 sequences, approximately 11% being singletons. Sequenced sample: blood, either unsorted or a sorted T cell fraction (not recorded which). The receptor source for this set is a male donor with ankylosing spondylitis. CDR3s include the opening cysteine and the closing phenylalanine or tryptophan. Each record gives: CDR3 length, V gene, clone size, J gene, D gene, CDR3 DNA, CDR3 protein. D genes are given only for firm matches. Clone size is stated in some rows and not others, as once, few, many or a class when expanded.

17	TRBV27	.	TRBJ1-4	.	TGTGCCAGCAGACACATTCTCCCCTCGCCAACTAATGAAAAACTGTTTTTT	CASRHILPSPTNEKLFF
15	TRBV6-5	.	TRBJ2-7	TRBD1	TGTGCCAGCAGTTACCTGGACAGGGACTCATACGAGCAGTACTTC	CASSYLDRDSYEQYF
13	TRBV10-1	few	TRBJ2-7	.	TGCGCCAACCTCCCGGGCCGTTCCTACGAGCAGTACTTC	CANLPGRSYEQYF
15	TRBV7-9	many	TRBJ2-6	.	TGTGCCAGCAACTCGAGAGGGGCTGGGGCCAACGTCCTGACTTTC	CASNSRGAGANVLTF
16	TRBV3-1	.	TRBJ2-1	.	TGTGCCAGCAGCCGAAGAGGGGCAAGGGGATACAATGAGCAGTTCTTC	CASSRRGARGYNEQFF
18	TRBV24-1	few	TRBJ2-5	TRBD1	TGTGCCACCAGTGACCGGGGCCCGGGAAGGGGGCACCAAGAGACCCAGTACTTC	CATSDRGPGRGHQETQYF
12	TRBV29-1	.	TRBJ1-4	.	TGCAGCGTTGATAGGGGTAATGGAAAACTGTTTTTT	CSVDRGNGKLFF
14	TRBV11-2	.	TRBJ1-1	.	TGTGCCAGCACCCCCTCCTCAACGTTGCGGGAAGCTTTCTTT	CASTPSSTLREAFF
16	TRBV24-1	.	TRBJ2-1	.	TGTGCCACCAGTGATTTGGTGCAGGGCTCCTACAATGAGCAGTTCTTC	CATSDLVQGSYNEQFF
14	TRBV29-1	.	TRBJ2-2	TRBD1	TGCAGCGCATACAGGGGAACTCTGTCCGGGGAGCTGTTTTTT	CSAYRGTLSGELFF
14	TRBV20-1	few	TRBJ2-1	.	TGCAGTGCTAGTTCCGGGAACCGCTACAATGAGCAGTTCTTC	CSASSGNRYNEQFF
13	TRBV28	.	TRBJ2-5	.	TGTGCCAGCAAGGATCTATACCAAGAGACCCAGTACTTC	CASKDLYQETQYF
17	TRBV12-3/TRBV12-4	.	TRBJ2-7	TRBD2	TGTGCCAGCAGTTTGGGGGAGACTAGCGGGTTTTCCTACGAGCAGTACTTC	CASSLGETSGFSYEQYF
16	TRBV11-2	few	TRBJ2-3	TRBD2	TGTGCCAGCAGCAAGACTAGCGGGAGGGTTGGAGATACGCAGTATTTT	CASSKTSGRVGDTQYF
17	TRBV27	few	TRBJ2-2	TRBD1	TGTGCCAGCAGTTTACCGAGACAGGGGGCGCATCCCGGGGAGCTGTTTTTT	CASSLPRQGAHPGELFF
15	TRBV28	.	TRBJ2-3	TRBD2	TGTGCCAGCAGTACCAAGCGGGAGGGTACAGATACGCAGTATTTT	CASSTKREGTDTQYF
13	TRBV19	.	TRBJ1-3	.	TGTGCCGCCGGGGGGGGATCTGGAAACACCATATATTTT	CAAGGGSGNTIYF
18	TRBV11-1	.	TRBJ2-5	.	TGTGCCAGCAGCCCCGGGGGGTCAGGGAGGGGACAGCAAGAGACCCAGTACTTC	CASSPGGSGRGQQETQYF